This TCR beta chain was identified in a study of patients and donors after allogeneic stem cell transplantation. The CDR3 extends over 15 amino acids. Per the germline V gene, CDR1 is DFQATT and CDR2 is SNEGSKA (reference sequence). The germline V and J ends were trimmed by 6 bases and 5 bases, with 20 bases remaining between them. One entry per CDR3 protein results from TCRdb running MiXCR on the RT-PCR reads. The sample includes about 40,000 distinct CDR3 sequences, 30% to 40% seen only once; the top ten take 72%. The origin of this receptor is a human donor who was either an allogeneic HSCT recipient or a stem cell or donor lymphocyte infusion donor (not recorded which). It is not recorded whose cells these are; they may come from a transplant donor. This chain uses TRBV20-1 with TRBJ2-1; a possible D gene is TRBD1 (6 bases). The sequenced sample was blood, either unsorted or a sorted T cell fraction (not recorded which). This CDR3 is CSARPGRGHNNEQFF. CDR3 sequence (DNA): TGCAGTGCGAGACCTGGCAGGGGTCACAACAATGAGCAGTTCTTC.